This TCR beta chain came from a study of human T cells and chemical hapten exposure. A single record per CDR3 protein comes from TCRdb applying MiXCR to the RACE reads. The sample includes over 300,000 distinct CDR3 sequences, less than 6.5% of them seen just once. Time point described: pre-sensitization, week 0. As for treatment: therapeutic diphenylcyclopropenone sensitization with weekly scalp DPC. There are a few counts of this clonotype. The CDR3 covers 16 residues. Trimming cost V 1 base and J 0 bases, with 13 bases left between them. Germline V gene data show CDR1 as SGHRS and CDR2 as YFSETQ. This clonotype originated in a woman aged 50 to 60 with alopecia areata. Some clones in this sample may be carry-over from other donors' samples. The sample in question was whole blood, obtained in connection with sensitization to the hapten diphenylcyclopropenone (DPC). The chain has TRBV5-1 and TRBJ1-1, with D unresolved. CDR3 sequence reads: CASSLSGVGMNTEAFF. The CDR3 DNA follows: TGCGCCAGCAGCTTGAGTGGGGTGGGGATGAACACTGAAGCTTTCTTT.